This T cell receptor beta chain was recovered during a study of CXCR3-negative and CXCR3-positive naive CD8 T cells. Study-level findings and limits: CXCR3-positive naive cells carried more hydrophobic TRB CDR3s than CXCR3-negative ones.

Preparation of TRB cDNA libraries relied on 5' RACE carrying UMI labels. With the 5' RACE reads reprocessed, TCRdb shows one record per CDR3 protein and no DNA. Found here are roughly 140,000 distinct CDR3 sequences; the top ten clones hold approximately 0.27%. Regarding this clonotype: The antigen remains unidentified.

Germline-derived CDR1 and CDR2 are MDHEN and SYDVKM. The CDR3 covers 15 residues. Sequencing was done on a sample of naive CXCR3+ CD8+ T cells from blood. The subset was: CD45RO-CCR7+CD27+CD95- naive CD8+ T cells expressing CXCR3 (TNR3+). The chain uses TRBV28 and TRBJ2-2; without DNA, the TCRdb call of TRBD1 cannot be checked. This TCR was sampled from a human donor in good health. Some clones in this sample may be carry-over from other donors' samples. This chain's CDR3 is CASSFPPAVTGELFF.